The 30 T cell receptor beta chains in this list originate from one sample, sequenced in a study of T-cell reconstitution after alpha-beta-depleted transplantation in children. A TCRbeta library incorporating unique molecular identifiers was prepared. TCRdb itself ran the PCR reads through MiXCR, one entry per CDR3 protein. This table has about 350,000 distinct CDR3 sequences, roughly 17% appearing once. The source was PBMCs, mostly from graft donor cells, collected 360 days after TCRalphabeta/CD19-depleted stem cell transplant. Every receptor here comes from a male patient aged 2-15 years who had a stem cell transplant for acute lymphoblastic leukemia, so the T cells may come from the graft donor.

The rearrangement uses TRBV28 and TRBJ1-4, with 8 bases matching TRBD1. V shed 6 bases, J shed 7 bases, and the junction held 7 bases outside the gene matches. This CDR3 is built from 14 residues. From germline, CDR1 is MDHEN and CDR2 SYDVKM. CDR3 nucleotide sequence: TGTGCCAGCAGACCAGGGGGCAGGGGTGAAAAACTGTTTTTT. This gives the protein CASRPGGRGEKLFF.

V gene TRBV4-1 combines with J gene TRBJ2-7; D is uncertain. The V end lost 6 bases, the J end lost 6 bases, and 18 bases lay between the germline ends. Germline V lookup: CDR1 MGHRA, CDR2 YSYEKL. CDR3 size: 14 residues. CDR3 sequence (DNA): TGCGCCAGCAGTCCACGGATCCTCGCTGGCGAGCAGTACTTC. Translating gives CASSPRILAGEQYF.

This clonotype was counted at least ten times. DNA for the CDR3: TGCAGTGCTAGGAGCTATGCTAGCGGGAGGCCAGATACGCAGTATTTT. It encodes CSARSYASGRPDTQYF. The chain links TRBV20-1 to TRBJ2-3; 11 bases line up with TRBD2. CDR1 and CDR2 (germline): DFQATT, SNEGSKA (reference sequence). J gave up 4 bases and V 3 bases, and 9 bases lay outside the gene matches. The CDR3 covers 16 residues.

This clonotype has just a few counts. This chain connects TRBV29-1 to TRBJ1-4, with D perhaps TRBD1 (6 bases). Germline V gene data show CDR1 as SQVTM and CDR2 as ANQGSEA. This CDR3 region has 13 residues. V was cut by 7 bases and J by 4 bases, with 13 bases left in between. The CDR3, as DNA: TGCAGCGCGGGGACACAGCTTAATGAAAAACTGTTTTTT. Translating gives CSAGTQLNEKLFF. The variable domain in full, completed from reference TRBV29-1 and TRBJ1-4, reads SAVISQKPSRDICQRGTSLTIQCQVDSQVTMMFWYRQQPGQSLTLIATANQGSEATYESGFVIDKFPISRPNLTFSTLTVSNMSPEDSSIYLCSAGTQLNEKLFFGSGTQLSVL.

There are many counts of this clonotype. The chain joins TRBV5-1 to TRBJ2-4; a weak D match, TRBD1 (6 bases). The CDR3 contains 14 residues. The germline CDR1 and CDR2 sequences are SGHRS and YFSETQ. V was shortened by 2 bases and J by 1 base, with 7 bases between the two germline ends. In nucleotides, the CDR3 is TGCGCCAGCAGCTTACAGGGCGCCAAAAACATTCAGTACTTC. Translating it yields CASSLQGAKNIQYF. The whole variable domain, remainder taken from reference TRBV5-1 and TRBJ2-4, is KAGVTQTPRYLIKTRGQQVTLSCSPISGHRSVSWYQQTPGQGLQFLFEYFSETQRNKGNFPGRFSGRQFSNSRSEMNVSTLELGDSALYLCASSLQGAKNIQYFGAGTRLSVL.

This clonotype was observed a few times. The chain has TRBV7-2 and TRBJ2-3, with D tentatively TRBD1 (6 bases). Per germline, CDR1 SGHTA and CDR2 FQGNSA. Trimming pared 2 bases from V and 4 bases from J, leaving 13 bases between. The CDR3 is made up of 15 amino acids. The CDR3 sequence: CASSLSRGWADTQYF. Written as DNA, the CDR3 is TGTGCCAGCAGCTTATCCAGGGGATGGGCAGATACGCAGTATTTT.

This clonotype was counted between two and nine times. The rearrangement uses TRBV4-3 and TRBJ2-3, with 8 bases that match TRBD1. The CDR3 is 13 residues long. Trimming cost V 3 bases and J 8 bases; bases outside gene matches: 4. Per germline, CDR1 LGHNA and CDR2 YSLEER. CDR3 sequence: CASSQDRDRTQYF. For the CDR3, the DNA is TGCGCCAGCAGCCAGGACAGGGATCGTACGCAGTATTTT.

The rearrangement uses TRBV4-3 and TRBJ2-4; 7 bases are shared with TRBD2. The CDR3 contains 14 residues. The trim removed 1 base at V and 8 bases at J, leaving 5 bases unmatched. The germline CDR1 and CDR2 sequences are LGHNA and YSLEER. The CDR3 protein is CASSQAGRVDIQYF. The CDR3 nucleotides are TGCGCCAGCAGCCAAGCAGGGAGGGTTGACATTCAGTACTTC.

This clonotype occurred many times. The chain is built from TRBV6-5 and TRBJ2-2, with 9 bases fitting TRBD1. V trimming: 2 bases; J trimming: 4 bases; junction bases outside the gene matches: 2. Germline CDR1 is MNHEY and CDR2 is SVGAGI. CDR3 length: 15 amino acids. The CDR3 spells CASSYGQGITGELFF. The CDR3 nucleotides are TGTGCCAGCAGTTACGGACAGGGGATCACCGGGGAGCTGTTTTTT.

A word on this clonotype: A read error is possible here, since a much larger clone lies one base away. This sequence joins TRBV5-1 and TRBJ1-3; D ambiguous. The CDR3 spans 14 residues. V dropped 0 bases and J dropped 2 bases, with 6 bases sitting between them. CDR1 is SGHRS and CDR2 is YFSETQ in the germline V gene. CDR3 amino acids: CASSLDVTGNTIYF. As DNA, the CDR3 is TGCGCCAGCAGCTTGGATGTGACTGGAAACACCATATATTTT.

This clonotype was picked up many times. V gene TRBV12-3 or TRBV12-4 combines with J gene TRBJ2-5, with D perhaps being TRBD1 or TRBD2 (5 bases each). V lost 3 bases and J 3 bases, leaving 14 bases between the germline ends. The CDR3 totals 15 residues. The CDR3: CASSFHGTAKETQYF. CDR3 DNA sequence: TGTGCCAGCAGTTTCCACGGGACGGCCAAAGAGACCCAGTACTTC.

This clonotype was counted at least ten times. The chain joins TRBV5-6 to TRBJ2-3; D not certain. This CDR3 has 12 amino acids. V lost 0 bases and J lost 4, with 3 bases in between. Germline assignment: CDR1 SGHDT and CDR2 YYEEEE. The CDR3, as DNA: TGTGCCAGCAGCTTGGGGGCAGATACGCAGTATTTT. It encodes CASSLGADTQYF.

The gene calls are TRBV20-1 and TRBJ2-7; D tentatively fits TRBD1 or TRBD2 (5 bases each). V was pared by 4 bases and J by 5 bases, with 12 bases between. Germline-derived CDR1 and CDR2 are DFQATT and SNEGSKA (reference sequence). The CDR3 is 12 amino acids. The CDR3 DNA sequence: TGCAGTGCTACCACGGGGCCGCACGAGCAGTACTTC. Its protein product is CSATTGPHEQYF.

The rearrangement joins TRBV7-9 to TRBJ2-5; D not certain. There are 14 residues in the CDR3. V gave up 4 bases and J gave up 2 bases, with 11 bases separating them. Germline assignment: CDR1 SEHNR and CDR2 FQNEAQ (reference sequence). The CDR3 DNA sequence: TGTGCCAGCAGCTCACCTTTTCTACAAGAGACCCAGTACTTC. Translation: CASSSPFLQETQYF.

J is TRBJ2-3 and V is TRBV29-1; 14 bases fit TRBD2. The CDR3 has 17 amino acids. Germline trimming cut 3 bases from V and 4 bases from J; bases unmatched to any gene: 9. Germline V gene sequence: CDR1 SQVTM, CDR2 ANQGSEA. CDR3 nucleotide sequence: TGCAGCGTTGAGGTCGGGACTAGCGGGAGAGGGGCAGATACGCAGTATTTT. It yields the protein CSVEVGTSGRGADTQYF.

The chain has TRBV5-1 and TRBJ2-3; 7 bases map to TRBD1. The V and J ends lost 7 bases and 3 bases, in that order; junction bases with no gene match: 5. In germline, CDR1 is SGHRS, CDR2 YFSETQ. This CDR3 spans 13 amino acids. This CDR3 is CASSQGQTDTQYF. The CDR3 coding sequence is TGCGCCAGCTCCCAGGGACAGACAGATACGCAGTATTTT.

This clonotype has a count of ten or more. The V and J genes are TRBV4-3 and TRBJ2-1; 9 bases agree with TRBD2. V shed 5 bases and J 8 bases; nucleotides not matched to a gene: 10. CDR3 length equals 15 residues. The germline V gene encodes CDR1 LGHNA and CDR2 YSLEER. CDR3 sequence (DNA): TGCGCCAGCAGCACCTTTAGCGGGAGTTCCGATGAGCAGTTCTTC. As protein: CASSTFSGSSDEQFF.

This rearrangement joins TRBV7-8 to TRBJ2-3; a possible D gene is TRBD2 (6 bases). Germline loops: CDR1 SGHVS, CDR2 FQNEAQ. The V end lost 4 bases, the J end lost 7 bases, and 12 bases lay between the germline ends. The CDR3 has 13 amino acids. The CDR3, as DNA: TGTGCCAGCAGCTCGGGGAGGCCCAATACGCAGTATTTT. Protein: CASSSGRPNTQYF.

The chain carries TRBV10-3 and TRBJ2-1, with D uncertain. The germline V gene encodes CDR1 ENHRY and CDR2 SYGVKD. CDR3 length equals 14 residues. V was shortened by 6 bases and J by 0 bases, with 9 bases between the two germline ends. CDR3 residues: CAISGTSSYNEQFF. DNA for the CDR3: TGTGCCATCAGCGGAACGAGCTCCTACAATGAGCAGTTCTTC.

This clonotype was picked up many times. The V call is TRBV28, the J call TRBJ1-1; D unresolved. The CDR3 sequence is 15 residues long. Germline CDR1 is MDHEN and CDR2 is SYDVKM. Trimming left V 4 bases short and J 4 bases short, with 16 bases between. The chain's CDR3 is CASSSPVLRITEAFF. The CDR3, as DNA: TGTGCCAGCAGTTCGCCCGTGCTAAGGATCACTGAAGCTTTCTTT.

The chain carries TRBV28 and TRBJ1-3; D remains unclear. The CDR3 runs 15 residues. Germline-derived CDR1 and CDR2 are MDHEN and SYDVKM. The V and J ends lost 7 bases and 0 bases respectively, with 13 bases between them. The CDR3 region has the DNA TGTGCCAGCACCACCACAACGATCTCTGGAAACACCATATATTTT. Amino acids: CASTTTTISGNTIYF.

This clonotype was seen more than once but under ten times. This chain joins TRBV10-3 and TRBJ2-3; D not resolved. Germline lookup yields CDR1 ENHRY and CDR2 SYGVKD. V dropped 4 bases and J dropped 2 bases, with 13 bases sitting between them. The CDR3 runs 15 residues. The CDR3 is CAISAIGRITDTQYF. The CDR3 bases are TGTGCCATCAGTGCGATAGGGCGGATCACAGATACGCAGTATTTT.

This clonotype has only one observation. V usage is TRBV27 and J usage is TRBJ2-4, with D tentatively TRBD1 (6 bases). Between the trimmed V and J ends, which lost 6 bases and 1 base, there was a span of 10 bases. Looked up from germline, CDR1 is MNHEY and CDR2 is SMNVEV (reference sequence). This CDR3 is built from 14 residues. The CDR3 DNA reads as TGTGCCAGCAGGGGGGCGCAGGCCAAAAACATTCAGTACTTC. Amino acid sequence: CASRGAQAKNIQYF.

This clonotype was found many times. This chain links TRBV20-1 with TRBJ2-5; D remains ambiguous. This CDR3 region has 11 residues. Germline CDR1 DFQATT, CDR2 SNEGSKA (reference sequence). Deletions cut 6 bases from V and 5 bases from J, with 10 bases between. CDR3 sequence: CSAHLVETQYF. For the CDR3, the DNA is TGCAGTGCCCACCTGGTGGAGACCCAGTACTTC.

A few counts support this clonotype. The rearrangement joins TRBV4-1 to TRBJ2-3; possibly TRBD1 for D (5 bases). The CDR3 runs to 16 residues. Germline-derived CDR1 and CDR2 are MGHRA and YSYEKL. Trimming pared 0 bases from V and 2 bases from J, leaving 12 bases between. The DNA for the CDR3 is TGCGCCAGCAGCCAAGACAGGGTGGGGATCACAGATACGCAGTATTTT. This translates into CASSQDRVGITDTQYF.

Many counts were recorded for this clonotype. The CDR3 bases are TGTGCCAGCAGCCACCCTGGCCGGGTTGAGACCCAGTACTTC. It encodes CASSHPGRVETQYF. This chain uses TRBV14 with TRBJ2-5; no definite D call. The CDR3 extends over 14 amino acids. Trimming took off 3 bases at V and 5 bases at J, with 13 bases between the two ends. Germline assignment: CDR1 SGHDN and CDR2 FVKESK.

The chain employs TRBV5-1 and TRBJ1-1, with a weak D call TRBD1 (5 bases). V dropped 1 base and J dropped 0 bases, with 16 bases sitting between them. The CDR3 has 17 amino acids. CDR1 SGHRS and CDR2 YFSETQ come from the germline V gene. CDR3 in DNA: TGCGCCAGCAGCTTGTGGGGGAACACGAACATGAACACTGAAGCTTTCTTT. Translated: CASSLWGNTNMNTEAFF.

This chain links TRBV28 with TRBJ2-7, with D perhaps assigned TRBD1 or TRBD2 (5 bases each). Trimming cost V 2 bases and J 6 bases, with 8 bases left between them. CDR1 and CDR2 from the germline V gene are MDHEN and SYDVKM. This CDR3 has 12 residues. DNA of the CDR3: TGTGCCAGCAGTTTACGAGGGGCCGAGCAGTACTTC. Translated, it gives CASSLRGAEQYF.

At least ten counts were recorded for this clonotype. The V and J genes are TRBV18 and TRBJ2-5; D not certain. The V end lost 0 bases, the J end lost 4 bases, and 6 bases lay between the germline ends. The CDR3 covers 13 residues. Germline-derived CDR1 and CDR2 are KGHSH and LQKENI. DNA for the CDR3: TGTGCCAGCTCACCACCGATGGGAGAGACCCAGTACTTC. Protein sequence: CASSPPMGETQYF.

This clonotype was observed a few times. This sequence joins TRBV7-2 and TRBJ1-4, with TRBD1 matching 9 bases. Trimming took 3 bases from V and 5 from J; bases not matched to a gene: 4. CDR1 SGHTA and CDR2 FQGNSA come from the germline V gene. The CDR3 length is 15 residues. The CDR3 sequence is CASSLAGQGNEKLFF. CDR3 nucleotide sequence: TGTGCCAGCAGCTTGGCGGGACAGGGAAATGAAAAACTGTTTTTT.